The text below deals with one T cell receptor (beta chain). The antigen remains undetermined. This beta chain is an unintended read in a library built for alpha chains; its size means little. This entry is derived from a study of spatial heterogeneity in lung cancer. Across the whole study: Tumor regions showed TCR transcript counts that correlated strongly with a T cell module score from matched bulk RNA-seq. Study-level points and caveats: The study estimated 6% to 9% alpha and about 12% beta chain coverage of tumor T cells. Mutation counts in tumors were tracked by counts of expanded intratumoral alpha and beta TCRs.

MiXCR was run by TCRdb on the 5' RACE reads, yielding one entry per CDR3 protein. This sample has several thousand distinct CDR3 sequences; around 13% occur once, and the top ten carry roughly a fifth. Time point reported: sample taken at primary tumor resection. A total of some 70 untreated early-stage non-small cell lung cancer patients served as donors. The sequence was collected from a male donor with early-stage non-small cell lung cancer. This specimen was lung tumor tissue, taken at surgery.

CDR3 sequence reads: CASSLLAGVAYEQYF. The CDR3 nucleotides read TGTGCCAGCAGCCTACTAGCGGGAGTCGCCTACGAGCAGTACTTC. The chain uses TRBV7-2 and TRBJ2-7; 11 bases are shared with TRBD2. There are 15 residues in the CDR3. Germline V gene data show CDR1 as SGHTA and CDR2 as FQGNSA. J lost 2 bases, V lost 5 bases, and 5 bases had no gene match. Supplemented by reference TRBV7-2 and TRBJ2-7, the full variable domain reads GAGVSQSPSNKVTEKGKDVELRCDPISGHTALYWYRQSLGQGLEFLIYFQGNSAPDKSGLPSDRFSAERTGGSVSTLTIQRTQQEDSAVYLCASSLLAGVAYEQYFGPGTRLTVT.